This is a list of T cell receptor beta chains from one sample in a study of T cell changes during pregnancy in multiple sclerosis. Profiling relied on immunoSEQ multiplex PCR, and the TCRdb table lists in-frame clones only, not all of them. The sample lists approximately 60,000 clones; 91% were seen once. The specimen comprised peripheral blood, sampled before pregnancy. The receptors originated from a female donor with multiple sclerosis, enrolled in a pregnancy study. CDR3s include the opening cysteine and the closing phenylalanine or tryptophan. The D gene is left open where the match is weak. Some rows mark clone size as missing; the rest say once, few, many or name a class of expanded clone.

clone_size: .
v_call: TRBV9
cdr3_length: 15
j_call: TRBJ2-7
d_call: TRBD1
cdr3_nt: TGTGCCAGCAGCGTAGTTCCGGGACAGACCTACGAGCAGTACTTC
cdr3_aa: CASSVVPGQTYEQYF

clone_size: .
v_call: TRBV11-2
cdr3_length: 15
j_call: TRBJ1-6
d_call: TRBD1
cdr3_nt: TGTGCCAGCAGCGCAAGACAGGGGGCAGGTTCACCCCTCCACTTT
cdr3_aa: CASSARQGAGSPLHF

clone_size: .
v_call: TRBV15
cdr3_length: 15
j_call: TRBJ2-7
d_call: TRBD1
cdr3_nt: TGTGCCACCAGCAGAGGAACAGGGGGTACCTACGAGCAGTACTTC
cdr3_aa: CATSRGTGGTYEQYF

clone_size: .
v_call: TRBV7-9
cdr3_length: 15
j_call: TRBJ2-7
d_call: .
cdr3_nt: TGTGCCAGCAGCTTCCGCCCACAGAAAGAGTACGAGCAGTACTTC
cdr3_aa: CASSFRPQKEYEQYF

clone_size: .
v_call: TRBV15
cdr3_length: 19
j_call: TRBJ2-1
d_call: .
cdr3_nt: TGTGCCACCAGCGGACTCTTTCCGGCGCACCCGATACCTGGCAATGAGCAGTTCTTC
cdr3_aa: CATSGLFPAHPIPGNEQFF

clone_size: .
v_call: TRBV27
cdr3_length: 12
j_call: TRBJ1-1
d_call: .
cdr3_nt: TGTGCCAGTTTTACTATGAACACTGAAGCTTTCTTT
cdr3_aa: CASFTMNTEAFF

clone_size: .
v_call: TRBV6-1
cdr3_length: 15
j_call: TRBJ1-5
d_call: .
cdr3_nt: TGTGCCAGCAGTGAAGAACGAGGTCGGGGACAGCCCCAGCATTTT
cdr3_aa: CASSEERGRGQPQHF

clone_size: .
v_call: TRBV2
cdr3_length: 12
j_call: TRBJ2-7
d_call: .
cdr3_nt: TGTGCCAGCAGTAGGCGGAGGGAAAAGGTCGTCTTC
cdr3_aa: CASSRRREKVVF

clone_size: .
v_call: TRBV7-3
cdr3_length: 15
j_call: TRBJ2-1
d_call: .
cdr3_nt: TGTGCCAGCAGCCCCCGAAAGAGCTCCTACAATGAGCAGTTCTTC
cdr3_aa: CASSPRKSSYNEQFF

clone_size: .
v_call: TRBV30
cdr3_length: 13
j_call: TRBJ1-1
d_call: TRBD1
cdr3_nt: TGTGCCTGGAGCAGGACAGGGAACGTTGAAGCTTTCTTT
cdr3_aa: CAWSRTGNVEAFF

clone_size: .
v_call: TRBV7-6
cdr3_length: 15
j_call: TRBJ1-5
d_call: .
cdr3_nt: TGTGCCAGCAGCCCGACAGCTTATAGCAATCAGCCCCAGCATTTT
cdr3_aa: CASSPTAYSNQPQHF

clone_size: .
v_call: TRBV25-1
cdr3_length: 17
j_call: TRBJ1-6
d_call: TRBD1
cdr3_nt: TGTGCCAGCAGTGAATTCCGACAGGGGATCTGGAATTCACCCCTCCACTTT
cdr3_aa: CASSEFRQGIWNSPLHF

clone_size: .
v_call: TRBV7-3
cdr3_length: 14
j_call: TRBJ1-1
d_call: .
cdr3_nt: TGTGCCAGCAGCTTATTTCCGGGGAACACTGAAGCTTTCTTT
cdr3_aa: CASSLFPGNTEAFF

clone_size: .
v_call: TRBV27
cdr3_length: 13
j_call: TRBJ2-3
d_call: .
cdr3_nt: TGTGCCAGCAGTTTCGGAGGCACAGATACGCAGTATTTT
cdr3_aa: CASSFGGTDTQYF

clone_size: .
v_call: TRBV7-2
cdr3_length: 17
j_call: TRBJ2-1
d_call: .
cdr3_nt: TGTGCCAGCAGCTTAGCGCTGGGGACAAACACCGAGGGTGAGCAGTTCTTC
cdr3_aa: CASSLALGTNTEGEQFF

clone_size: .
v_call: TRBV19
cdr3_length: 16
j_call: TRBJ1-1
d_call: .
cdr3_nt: TGTGCCAGTAGTATGCAGACAGGTATCATGAACACTGAAGCTTTCTTT
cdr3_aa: CASSMQTGIMNTEAFF

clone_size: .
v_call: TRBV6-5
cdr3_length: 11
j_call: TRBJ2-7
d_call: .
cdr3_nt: TGTGCCAGCCAAGGGGCCTACGAGCAGTACTTC
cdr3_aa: CASQGAYEQYF

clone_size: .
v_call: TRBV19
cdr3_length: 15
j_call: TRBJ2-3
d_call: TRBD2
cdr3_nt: TGTGCCAGTAGTATAAAGGGACTAGCCACAGATACGCAGTATTTT
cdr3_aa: CASSIKGLATDTQYF

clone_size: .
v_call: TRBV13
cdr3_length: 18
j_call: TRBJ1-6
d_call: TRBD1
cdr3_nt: TGTGCCAGCAGCGTAGGGACAGGGAGTCTCTCCTATAATTCACCCCTCCACTTT
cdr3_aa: CASSVGTGSLSYNSPLHF

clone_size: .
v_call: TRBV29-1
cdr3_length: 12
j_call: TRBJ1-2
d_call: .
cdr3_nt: TGCAGCGTTGAAGACGAACAGGGAGCCTACACCTTC
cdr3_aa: CSVEDEQGAYTF

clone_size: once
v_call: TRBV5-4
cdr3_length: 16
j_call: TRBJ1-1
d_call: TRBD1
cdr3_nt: TGTGCCAGCAGCCAGGGGGACAGGGGATGGGAGACTGAAGCTTTCTTT
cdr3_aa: CASSQGDRGWETEAFF

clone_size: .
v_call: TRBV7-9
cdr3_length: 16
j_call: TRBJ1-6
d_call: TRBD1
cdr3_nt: TGTGCCAGCAGCGGGAAGGACAGGGGGCAGGTTTCACCCCTCCACTTT
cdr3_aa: CASSGKDRGQVSPLHF

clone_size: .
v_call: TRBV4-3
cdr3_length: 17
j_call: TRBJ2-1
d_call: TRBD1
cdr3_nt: TGCGCCAGCAGCCACCCCTTGACAGGGGGCTCCTACAATGAGCAGTTCTTC
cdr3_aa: CASSHPLTGGSYNEQFF

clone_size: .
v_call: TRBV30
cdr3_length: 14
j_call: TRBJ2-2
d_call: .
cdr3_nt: TGTGCCTGGAGCGAGATAACGGGATCCGGGGAGCTGTTTTTT
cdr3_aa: CAWSEITGSGELFF

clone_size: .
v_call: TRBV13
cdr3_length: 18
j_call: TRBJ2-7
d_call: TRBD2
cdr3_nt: TGTGCCAGCAGCGAAAGGACTAGCGGGGGCCGTTCCTCCTACGAGCAGTACTTC
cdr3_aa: CASSERTSGGRSSYEQYF

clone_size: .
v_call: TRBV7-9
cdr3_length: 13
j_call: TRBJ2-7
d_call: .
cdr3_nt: TGTGCCAGCAGCTTAGACAGACCCTACGAGCAGTACTTC
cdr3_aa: CASSLDRPYEQYF

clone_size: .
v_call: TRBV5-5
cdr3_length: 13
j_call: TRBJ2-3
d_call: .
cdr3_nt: TGTGCCAGCTCCAGGGATGTCACAGATACGCAGTATTTT
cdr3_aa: CASSRDVTDTQYF

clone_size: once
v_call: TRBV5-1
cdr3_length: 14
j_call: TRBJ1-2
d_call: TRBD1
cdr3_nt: TGCGCCAGCAGCTTGAGTAGGGGGCTCTATGGCTACACCTTC
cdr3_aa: CASSLSRGLYGYTF

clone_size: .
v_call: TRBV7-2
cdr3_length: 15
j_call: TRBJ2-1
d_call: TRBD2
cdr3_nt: TGTGCCAGCAGCTTATTACGGGGGGGCCTCAATGAGCAGTTCTTC
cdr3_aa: CASSLLRGGLNEQFF

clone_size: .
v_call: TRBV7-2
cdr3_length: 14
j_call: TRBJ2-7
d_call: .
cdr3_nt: TGTGCCAGTACAACAGGGCCGAAAACCTACGAGCAGTACTTC
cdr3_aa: CASTTGPKTYEQYF

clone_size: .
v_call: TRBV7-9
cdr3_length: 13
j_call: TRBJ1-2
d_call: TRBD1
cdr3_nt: TGTGCCAGCAGCAGGGGGCAGGGGCGAGGCTACACCTTC
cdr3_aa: CASSRGQGRGYTF

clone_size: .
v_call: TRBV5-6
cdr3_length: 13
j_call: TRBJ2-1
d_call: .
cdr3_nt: TGTGCCAGCAGCTTGTGGGGGGACAATGAGCAGTTCTTC
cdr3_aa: CASSLWGDNEQFF

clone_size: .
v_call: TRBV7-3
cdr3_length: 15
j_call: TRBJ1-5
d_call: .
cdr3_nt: TGTGCCAGCAGCTTAACCGGGAATGGAAATCAGCCCCAGCATTTT
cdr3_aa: CASSLTGNGNQPQHF

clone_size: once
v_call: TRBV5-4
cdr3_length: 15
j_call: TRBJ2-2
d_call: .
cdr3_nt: TGTGCCAGCAGCCCCCGGACTGCGAACACCGGGGAGCTGTTTTTT
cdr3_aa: CASSPRTANTGELFF

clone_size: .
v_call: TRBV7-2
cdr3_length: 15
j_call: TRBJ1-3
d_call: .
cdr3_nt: TGTGCCAGCAGCTTGGGTCGACTTTCTGGAAACACCATATATTTT
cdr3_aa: CASSLGRLSGNTIYF

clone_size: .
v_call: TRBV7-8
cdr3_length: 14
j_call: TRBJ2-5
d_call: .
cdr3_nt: TGTGCCAGCAGCTTTCCAGGGTCTCAAGAGACCCAGTACTTC
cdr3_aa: CASSFPGSQETQYF

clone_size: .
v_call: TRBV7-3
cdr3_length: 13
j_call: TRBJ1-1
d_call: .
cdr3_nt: TGTGCCAGCAGCTTAACTATGGGCTCTCGGGCTTTCTTT
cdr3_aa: CASSLTMGSRAFF

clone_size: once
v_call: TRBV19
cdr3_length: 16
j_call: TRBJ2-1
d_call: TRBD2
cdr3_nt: TGTGCCAGTAGTATAGCTACTAGCGGGGGATACAATGAGCAGTTCTTC
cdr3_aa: CASSIATSGGYNEQFF

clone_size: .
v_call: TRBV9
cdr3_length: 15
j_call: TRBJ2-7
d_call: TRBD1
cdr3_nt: TGTGCCAGCAGCGTAGCGGGACAGGGGTTATACGAGCAGTACTTC
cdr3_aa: CASSVAGQGLYEQYF

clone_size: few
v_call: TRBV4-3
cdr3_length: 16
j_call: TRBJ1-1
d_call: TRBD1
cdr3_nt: TGCGCCAGCAGCCACGCCGGACAGGGACCGAACACTGAAGCTTTCTTT
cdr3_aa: CASSHAGQGPNTEAFF

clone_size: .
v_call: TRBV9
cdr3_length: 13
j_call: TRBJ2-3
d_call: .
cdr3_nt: TGTGCCAGCAGCGTAGAGTCAGTGGATACGCAGTATTTT
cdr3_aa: CASSVESVDTQYF

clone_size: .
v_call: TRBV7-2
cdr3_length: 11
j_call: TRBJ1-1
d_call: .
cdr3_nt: TGTGCCAGCAGCGCAGACACCCGAGCTTTCTTT
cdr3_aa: CASSADTRAFF

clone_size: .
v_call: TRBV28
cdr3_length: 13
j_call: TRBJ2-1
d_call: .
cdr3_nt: TGTGCCAGCAGTTTAGGGCCATTCAATGAGCAGTTCTTC
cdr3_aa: CASSLGPFNEQFF

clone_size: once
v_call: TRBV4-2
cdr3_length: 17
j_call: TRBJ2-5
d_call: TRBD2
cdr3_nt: TGTGCCAGCAGCCAAGCCCCGGGACTAGCTCGACAAGAGACCCAGTACTTC
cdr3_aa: CASSQAPGLARQETQYF

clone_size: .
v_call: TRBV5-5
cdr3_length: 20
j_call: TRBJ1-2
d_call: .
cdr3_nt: TGTGCCAGCAGCCGGGCCCGGTCAGCGGCAGGGGCGGGTATGAACTATGGCTACACCTTC
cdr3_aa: CASSRARSAAGAGMNYGYTF

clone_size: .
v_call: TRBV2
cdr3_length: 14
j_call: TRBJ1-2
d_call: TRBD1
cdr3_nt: TGTGCCAGCAGTGAAACAGGACAGGGGGGAGGCTACACCTTC
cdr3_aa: CASSETGQGGGYTF

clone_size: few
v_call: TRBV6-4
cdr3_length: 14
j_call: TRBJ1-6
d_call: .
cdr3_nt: TGTGCCAGCAGTGACAGGGGATATAATTCACCCCTCCACTTT
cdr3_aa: CASSDRGYNSPLHF

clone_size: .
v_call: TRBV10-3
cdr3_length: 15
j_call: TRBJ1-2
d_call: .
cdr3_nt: TGTGCCATCAGTGAAGGCGGAGGGGAGGTCGTCAGCTACACCTTC
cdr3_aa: CAISEGGGEVVSYTF

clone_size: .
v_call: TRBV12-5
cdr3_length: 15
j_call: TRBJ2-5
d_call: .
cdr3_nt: TGTGCTAGTGGTTCCCCAGGGGATCTACAAGAGACCCAGTACTTC
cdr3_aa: CASGSPGDLQETQYF

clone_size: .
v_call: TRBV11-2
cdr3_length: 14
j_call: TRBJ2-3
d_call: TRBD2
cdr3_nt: TGTGCCACTGCAGCGGGGGGGCCTCCAGATACGCAGTATTTT
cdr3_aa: CATAAGGPPDTQYF

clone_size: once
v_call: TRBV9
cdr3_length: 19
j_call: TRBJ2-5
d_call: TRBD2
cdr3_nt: TGTGCCAGCAGCGTAGACCCTAGCGGGGGGGCCGGGTTCCAAGAGACCCAGTACTTC
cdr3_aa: CASSVDPSGGAGFQETQYF

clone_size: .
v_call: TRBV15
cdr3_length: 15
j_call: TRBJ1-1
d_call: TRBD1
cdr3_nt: TGTGCCACCAGCAAACGGACAGGGGGTGTCACTGAAGCTTTCTTT
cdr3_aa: CATSKRTGGVTEAFF

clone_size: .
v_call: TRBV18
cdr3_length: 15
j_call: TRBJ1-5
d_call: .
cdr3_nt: TGTGCCAGCTCACCGAATCAGGGTAGCAATCAGCCCCAGCATTTT
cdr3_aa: CASSPNQGSNQPQHF

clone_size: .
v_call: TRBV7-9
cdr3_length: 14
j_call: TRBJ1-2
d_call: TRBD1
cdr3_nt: TGTGCCAGCAGCTTTACAGGGGTTGGCTATGGCTACACCTTC
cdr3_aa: CASSFTGVGYGYTF

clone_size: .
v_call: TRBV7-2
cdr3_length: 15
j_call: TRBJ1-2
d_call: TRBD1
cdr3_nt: TGTGCCAGCAGCTTAGGGGGACAGGGTAACTATGGCTACACCTTC
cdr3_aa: CASSLGGQGNYGYTF

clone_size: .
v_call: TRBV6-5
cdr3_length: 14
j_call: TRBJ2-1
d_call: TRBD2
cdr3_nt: TGTGCCAGCAGTTACGGCGGGGGAGGCGATGAGCAGTTCTTC
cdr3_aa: CASSYGGGGDEQFF

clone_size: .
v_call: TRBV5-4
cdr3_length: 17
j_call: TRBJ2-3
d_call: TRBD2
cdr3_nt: TGTGCCAGCAGCTTCGGGACTAACCGACCTGGCACAGATACGCAGTATTTT
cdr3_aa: CASSFGTNRPGTDTQYF

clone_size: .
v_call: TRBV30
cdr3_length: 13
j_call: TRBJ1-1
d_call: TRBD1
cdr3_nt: TGTGCCTGGACCAGCGACAGGGGCACTGAAGCTTTCTTT
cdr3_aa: CAWTSDRGTEAFF

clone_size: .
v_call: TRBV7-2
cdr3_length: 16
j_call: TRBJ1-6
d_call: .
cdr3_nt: TGTGCCACCCCACTGGACAAGAGGCAGGGGAATTCACCCCTCCACTTT
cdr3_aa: CATPLDKRQGNSPLHF

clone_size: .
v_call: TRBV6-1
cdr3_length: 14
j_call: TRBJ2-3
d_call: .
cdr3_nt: TGTGCCAGCGCTGAGGGCAGGAGCACAGATACGCAGTATTTT
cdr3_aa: CASAEGRSTDTQYF